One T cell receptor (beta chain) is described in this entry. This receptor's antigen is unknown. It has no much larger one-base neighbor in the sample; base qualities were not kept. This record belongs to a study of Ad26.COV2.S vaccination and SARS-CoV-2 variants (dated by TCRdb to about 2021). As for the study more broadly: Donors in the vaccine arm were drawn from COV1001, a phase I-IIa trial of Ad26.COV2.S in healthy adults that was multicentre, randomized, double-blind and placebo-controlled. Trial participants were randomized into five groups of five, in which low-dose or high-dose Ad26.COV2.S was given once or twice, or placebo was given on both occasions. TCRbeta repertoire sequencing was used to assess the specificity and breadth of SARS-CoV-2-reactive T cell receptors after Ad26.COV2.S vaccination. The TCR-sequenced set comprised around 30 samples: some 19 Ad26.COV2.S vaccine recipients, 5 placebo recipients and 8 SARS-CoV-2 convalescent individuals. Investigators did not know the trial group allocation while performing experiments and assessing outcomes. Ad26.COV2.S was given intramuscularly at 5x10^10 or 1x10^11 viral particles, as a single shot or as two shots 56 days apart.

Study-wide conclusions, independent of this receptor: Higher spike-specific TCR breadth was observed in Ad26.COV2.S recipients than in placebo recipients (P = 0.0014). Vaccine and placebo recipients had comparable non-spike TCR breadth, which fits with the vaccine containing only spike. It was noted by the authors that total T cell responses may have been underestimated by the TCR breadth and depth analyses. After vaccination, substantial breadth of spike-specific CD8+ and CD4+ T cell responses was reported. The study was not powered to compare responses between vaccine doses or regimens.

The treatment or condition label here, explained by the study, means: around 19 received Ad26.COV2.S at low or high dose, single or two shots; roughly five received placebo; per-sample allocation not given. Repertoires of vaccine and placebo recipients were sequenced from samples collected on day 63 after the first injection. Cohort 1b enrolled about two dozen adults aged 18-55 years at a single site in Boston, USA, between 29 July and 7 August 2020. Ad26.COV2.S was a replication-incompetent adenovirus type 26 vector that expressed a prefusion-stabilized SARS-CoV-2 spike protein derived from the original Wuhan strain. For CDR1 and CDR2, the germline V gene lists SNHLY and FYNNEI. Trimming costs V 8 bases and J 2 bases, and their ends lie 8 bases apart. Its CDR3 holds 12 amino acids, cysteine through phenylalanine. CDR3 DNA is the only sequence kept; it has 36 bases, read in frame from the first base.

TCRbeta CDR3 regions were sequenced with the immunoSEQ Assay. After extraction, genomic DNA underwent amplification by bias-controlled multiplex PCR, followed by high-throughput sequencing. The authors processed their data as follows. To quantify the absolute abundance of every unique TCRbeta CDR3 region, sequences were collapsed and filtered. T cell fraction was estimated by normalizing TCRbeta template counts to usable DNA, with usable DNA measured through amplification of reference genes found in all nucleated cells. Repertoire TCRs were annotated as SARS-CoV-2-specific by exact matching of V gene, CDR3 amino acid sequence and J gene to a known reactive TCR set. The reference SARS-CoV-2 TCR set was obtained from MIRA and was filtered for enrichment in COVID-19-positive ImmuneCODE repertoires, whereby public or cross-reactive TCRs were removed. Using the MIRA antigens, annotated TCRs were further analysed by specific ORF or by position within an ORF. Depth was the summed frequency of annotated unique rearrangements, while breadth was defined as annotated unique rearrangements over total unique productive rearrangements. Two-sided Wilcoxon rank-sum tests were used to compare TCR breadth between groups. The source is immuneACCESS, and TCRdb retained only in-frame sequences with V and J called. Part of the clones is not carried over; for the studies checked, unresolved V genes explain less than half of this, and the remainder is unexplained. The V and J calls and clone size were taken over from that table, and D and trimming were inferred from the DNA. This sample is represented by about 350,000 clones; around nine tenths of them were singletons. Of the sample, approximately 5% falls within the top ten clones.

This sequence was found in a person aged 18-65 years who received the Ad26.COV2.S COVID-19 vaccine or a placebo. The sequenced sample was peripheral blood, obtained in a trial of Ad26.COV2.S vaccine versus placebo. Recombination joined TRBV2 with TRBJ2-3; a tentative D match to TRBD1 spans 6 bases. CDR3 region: CASRQVTDTQYF. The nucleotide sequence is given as TGTGCCAGCCGACAGGTCACAGATACGCAGTATTTT.